This TCR beta chain came from a study of T cell responses to AZD1222 COVID-19 vaccine (dated by TCRdb to the early 2020s). Describing the broader study: TCR sequencing covered roughly 230 trial participants: approximately 200 given two doses of AZD1222 and 26 given two doses of MenACWY control vaccine. Trial participants were enrolled by age into subgroups of 18-55, 56-69 and 70-plus years, and approximately 150, 30 and 60 TCR-sequenced participants, respectively, were included in these subgroups. Study-wide conclusions, independent of this receptor: Epitopes outside the regions mutated in the B.1.351 and B.1.1.7 variants were reportedly recognized by nearly half of the unique spike-specific TCRs. After two AZD1222 doses, spike-specific TCR breadth and depth were significantly higher than at day 0 and than in MenACWY recipients. Because no day 14 peak-response samples were available, the repertoires could be characterized only after the peak T cell response. Most participants were white British and females outnumbered males, and the authors suggested that clonal diversity may have been underestimated. The 56-69-year group was small, and its depth increase did not reach significance, likely because of low power. Vaccine-associated CD4 TCRs spanned the whole spike protein, with dominant responses in regions 160-218 and 743-854. Conclusions about previously exposed vaccinees were limited because only a handful of AZD1222 recipients were SARS-CoV-2 seropositive at baseline.

This specimen's time point label, interpreted: baseline before first vaccination. In light of the paper, this sample's treatment or condition label describes: meningococcal conjugate vaccine given as trial control. Samples from vaccinated people were obtained from the UK trials COV001 and COV002, which included a single-blind randomized controlled phase 2/3 trial of AZD1222 (ChAdOx1 nCoV-19) in healthy adults. Trial participant PBMC samples were collected at day 0 and day 28 after the second dose for TCRbeta chain sequencing. From V the trimming removes 1 base and from J it removes 5 bases, while the gene matches leave 0 bases of the junction unaccounted for. The CDR3 runs 14 residues from the cysteine to the phenylalanine. Solely the CDR3 DNA is kept, with 42 bases framed from the first base. The germline V gene (reference sequence) specifies SEHNR as CDR1 and FQNEAQ as CDR2. About this clone: Its antigen is currently not known. Base quality data are lacking; no much larger clone is found one base away.

The CDR3 regions of human TCRbeta chains were analyzed by immunosequencing. The study's processing was this. Repertoire TCRs were checked for matches against a reference library of SARS-CoV-2-specific TCRs that had been generated using the MIRA antigen-specificity platform. Breadth was defined as the fraction of unique TCRs that were SARS-CoV-2-associated, and depth was defined as the fraction of total T cells that were SARS-CoV-2-associated. Using the MIRA data, each spike-specific TCR was assigned both to the spike region to which the TCR was reactive and to a CD4 or CD8 class. Log10-transformed breadth and depth values were compared by one-way ANOVA with Sidak's multiple comparisons tests. TCRdb holds this immuneACCESS table with in-frame rearrangements only. Some clones are missing; in checked studies, unresolved V genes explain under half, and the rest has no known cause. For V, J and clone size, that table is used; D and trimming come from the DNA. The sample yields about 220,000 clones; approximately 94% were counted once. The ten largest make up around 1% of the sample.

The sample here was peripheral blood, taken on day 0 of MenACWY control vaccination. The clonotype originates from an adult in good health. This chain is built from TRBV7-9 and TRBJ1-4; 8 bases in the junction line up with TRBD1. Here is the DNA: TGTGCCAGCAGCTTAGACAGGGGGAATGAAAAACTGTTTTTT. The encoded protein is CASSLDRGNEKLFF.